The 7 T cell receptor beta chains below were found in one sample sequenced in a study of T cell repertoires in cytomegalovirus infection. TCRdb independently ran MiXCR on the reads; one entry per CDR3 protein. The data show 70,000 to 95,000 distinct CDR3 sequences, about 29% seen once. The antigens these receptors bind are not known. The sequencing here drew on CD8+ T cells from cultured PBMCs, taken from culture after CMV antigen stimulation. The receptors shown here come from a human donor in good health (CMV status not recorded). Some clones in this sample may be carry-over from other donors' samples.

The chain recombines TRBV6-6 with TRBJ1-1; TRBD1 matches at 7 bases. Trimming took 7 bases from V and 2 from J; bases not matched to a gene: 10. Germline loops: CDR1 MNHNY, CDR2 SVGAGI (reference sequence). This CDR3 spans 15 amino acids. Here the CDR3 reads CASTRWGTDNTEAFF. The DNA for the CDR3 is TGTGCCAGCACCCGGTGGGGGACAGACAACACTGAAGCTTTCTTT.

This clonotype has at least ten counts. V is TRBV7-6 and J is TRBJ2-1; weak D call: TRBD1 (6 bases). Germline V gene lookup returns CDR1 SGHVS and CDR2 FNYEAQ. Trimming pared 4 bases from V and 0 bases from J, leaving 10 bases between. The CDR3 loop spans 15 amino acids. For the CDR3, the DNA is TGTGCCAGCAGCTCCAGGGGAAGCTCCTACAATGAGCAGTTCTTC. Translated, it gives CASSSRGSSYNEQFF.

This clonotype was seen many times. The gene calls are TRBV7-2 and TRBJ1-3; D is possibly TRBD1 (5 bases). Trimming took 5 bases from V and 3 from J, leaving 17 bases between them. Germline lookup yields CDR1 SGHTA and CDR2 FQGNSA. The CDR3 spans 16 residues. CDR3: CASSPSAQGGGNTIYF. In nucleotides, the CDR3 is TGTGCCAGCAGCCCATCCGCGCAGGGTGGTGGAAACACCATATATTTT.

In its sample, this clonotype was seen a few times. This chain connects TRBV29-1 to TRBJ1-1; a possible D gene is TRBD1 (6 bases). CDR1 and CDR2 (germline): SQVTM, ANQGSEA. V was shortened by 5 bases and J by 6 bases, with 10 bases between the two germline ends. There are 11 residues in the CDR3. This chain's CDR3 is CSVSRGSEAFF. Written as DNA, the CDR3 is TGCAGCGTTAGCAGGGGCTCTGAAGCTTTCTTT.

The chain couples TRBV29-1 to TRBJ2-5, with 10 bases matching TRBD1. The CDR3 loop spans 13 amino acids. V lost 4 bases to trimming and J lost 3 bases; unmatched junction nucleotides: 2. Germline values: CDR1 SQVTM, CDR2 ANQGSEA. DNA for the CDR3: TGCAGCGTTGTGGACAGGGGGGAAGAGACCCAGTACTTC. Its translation: CSVVDRGEETQYF.

The chain is built from TRBV12-5 and TRBJ2-3, with D perhaps assigned TRBD1 or TRBD2 (6 bases each). Between the trimmed V and J ends, which lost 6 bases and 3 bases, there was a span of 19 bases. The V gene's germline CDR1 is LGHNT and CDR2 FRNRAP. CDR3 length equals 16 residues. The CDR3 is CASGWATGAWTDTQYF. DNA of the CDR3: TGTGCTAGTGGCTGGGCGACGGGGGCCTGGACAGATACGCAGTATTTT. The full variable domain, rest sourced from reference TRBV12-5 and TRBJ2-3, is DARVTQTPRHKVTEMGQEVTMRCQPILGHNTVFWYRQTMMQGLELLAYFRNRAPLDDSGMPKDRFSAEMPDATLATLKIQPSEPRDSAVYFCASGWATGAWTDTQYFGPGTRLTVL.

This clonotype appeared many times. This chain uses TRBV12-3 or TRBV12-4 with TRBJ1-1, with D uncertain. V was cut by 3 bases and J by 5 bases, with 7 bases left in between. CDR3 length equals 12 residues. CDR3 protein: CASSFGKTEAFF. CDR3 DNA sequence: TGTGCCAGCAGTTTTGGAAAGACTGAAGCTTTCTTT.